This TCR beta chain comes out of a study of blood T cell repertoires in COVID-19. V dropped 0 bases and J dropped 6 bases, with 3 bases sitting between them. This CDR3 region has 11 residues. Germline CDR1 and CDR2: SGHRS and YFSETQ. As originally analysed: For nucleated cells, counts were estimated from reference gene primer amplification. TCRdb's table, derived via immunoSEQ multiplex PCR, lists solely in-frame clones and lacks some. V, J and clone size are those of that table, while D and trimming were read from the DNA. Counted here are 140,000 or so clones, 80% to 85% occurring once; the ten biggest clones make up about 8.1%. Followed over time, Seattle patients had been enrolled while infection was active.

This clonotype was obtained from a man under 40 with COVID-19, enrolled during active disease. Specimen: peripheral blood. The V call is TRBV5-1, the J call TRBJ2-5; D uncertain. This chain's CDR3 is CASSLAQTQYF. The CDR3 bases are TGCGCCAGCAGCTTGGCTCAGACCCAGTACTTC.